The T cell receptor beta chain under discussion was sequenced for a study of T cells in tuberculosis. Study-wide findings and caveats: Active tuberculosis patients had shorter CDR3-alpha; the beta difference was nonsignificant.

This table comes from immunoSEQ multiplex PCR, and its TCRdb copy is limited to in-frame clones, with some not included. Altogether about 43,000 clones are present, about 94% being singletons, with the ten largest covering under 2%. The CDR3 has 13 residues. Germline CDR1 LGHNA, CDR2 YSLEER. Trimming took 3 bases from V and 6 from J; bases not matched to a gene: 5. Turning to this clone: What it recognizes is unknown.

The origin of this receptor is a donor aged 10-30 years with latent tuberculosis or without tuberculosis infection. Some clones in this sample may be carry-over from other donors' samples. The specimen was PBMCs. The chain employs TRBV4-3 and TRBJ2-7, with 7 bases fitting TRBD2. The CDR3 coding sequence is TGCGCCAGCAGCCACCGGGGGGAGGGCGAGCAGTACTTC. Protein sequence: CASSHRGEGEQYF.